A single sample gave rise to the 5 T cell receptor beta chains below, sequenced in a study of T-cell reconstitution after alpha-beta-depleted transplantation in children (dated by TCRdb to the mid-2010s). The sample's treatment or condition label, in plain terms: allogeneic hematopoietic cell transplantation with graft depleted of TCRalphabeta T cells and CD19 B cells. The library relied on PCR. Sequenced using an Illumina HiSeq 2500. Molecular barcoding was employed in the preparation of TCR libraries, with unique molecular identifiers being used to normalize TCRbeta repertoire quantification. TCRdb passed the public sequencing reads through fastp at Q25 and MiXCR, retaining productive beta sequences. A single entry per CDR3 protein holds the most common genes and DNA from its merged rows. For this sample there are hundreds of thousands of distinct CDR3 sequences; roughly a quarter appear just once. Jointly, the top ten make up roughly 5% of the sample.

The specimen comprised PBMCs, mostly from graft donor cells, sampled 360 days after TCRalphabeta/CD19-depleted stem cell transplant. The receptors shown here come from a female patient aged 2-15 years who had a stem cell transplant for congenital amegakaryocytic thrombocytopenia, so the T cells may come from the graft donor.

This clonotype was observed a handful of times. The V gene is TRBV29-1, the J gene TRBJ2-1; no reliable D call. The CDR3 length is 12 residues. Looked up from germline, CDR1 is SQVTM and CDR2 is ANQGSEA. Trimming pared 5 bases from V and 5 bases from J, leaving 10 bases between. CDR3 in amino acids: CSVTPRNNEQFF. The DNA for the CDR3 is TGCAGCGTTACCCCCAGGAACAATGAGCAGTTCTTC.

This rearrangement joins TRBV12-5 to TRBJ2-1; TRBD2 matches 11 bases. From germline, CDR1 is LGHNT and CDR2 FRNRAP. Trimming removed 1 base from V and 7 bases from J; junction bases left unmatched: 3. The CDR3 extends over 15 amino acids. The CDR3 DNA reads TGTGCTAGTGGTTTGGGACTAGCGGGAAGGAATGAGCAGTTCTTC. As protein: CASGLGLAGRNEQFF.

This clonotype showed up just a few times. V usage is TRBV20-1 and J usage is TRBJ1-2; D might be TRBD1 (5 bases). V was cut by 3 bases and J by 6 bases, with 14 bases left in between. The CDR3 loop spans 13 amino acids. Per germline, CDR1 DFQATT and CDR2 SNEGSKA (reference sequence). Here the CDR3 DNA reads TGCAGTGCTAGGCCCCAAGGGGTAGATGGCTACACCTTC. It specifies CSARPQGVDGYTF.

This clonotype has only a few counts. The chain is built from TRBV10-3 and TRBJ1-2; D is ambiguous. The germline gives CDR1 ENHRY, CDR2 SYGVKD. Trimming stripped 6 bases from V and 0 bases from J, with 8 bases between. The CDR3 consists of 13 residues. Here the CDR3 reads CAISDITNYGYTF. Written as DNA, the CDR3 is TGTGCCATCAGCGACATTACTAACTATGGCTACACCTTC.

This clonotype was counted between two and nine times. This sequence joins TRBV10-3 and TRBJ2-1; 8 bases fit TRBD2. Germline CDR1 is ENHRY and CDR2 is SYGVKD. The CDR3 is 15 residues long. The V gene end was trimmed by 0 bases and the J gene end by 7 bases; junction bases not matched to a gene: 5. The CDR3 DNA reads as TGTGCCATCAGTGAGTCGAGCGGGGGAGGGAATGAGCAGTTCTTC. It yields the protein CAISESSGGGNEQFF.